Below are 25 T cell receptor beta chains sequenced from a single sample in a study of cytomegalovirus exposure and HLA in healthy donors (dated by TCRdb to about 2017). The library was obtained by the immunoSEQ multiplex PCR assay. A mixture of 60 forward primers for TCR Vbeta segments and 13 reverse primers for TCR Jbeta segments was used in the multiplex PCR. The source is immuneACCESS, and TCRdb retained only in-frame sequences with V and J called. Part of the clones is not carried over; for the studies checked, unresolved V genes explain less than half of this, and the remainder is unexplained. Within this sample are 150,000 or so clones, with just under 75% of them counted one time only. The ten top clones hold 1.5% to 2% of the sample. The sample was PBMCs. These receptor sequences come from a woman in her late teens or twenties in good health and CMV-seronegative.

V usage is TRBV18 and J usage is TRBJ2-1; D uncertain. Germline CDR1 and CDR2: KGHSH and LQKENI. The V gene lost 3 bases and the J gene lost 5 bases, with 2 bases spanning the gap. CDR3 length equals 11 residues. CDR3 region: CASSPNNEQFF. CDR3 coding DNA: TGTGCCAGCTCACCCAACAATGAGCAGTTCTTC.

V is TRBV6-1 and J is TRBJ1-2; 9 bases align to TRBD1. The CDR3 is 15 amino acids. With 4 bases clipped from V and 8 bases from J, the junction kept 11 bases outside the gene matches. Germline loops: CDR1 MNHNS, CDR2 SASEGT. CDR3 region: CASSGRDRVSGGYTF. The CDR3 DNA follows: TGTGCCAGCAGTGGGCGGGACAGGGTATCGGGCGGCTACACCTTC.

The chain combines TRBV4-1 with TRBJ2-2; 10 nucleotides agree with TRBD2. Trimming cost V 4 bases and J 1 base; bases outside gene matches: 6. This CDR3 has 17 amino acids. Germline CDR1 reads MGHRA; CDR2 reads YSYEKL. The CDR3 is CASSRRPSGGNTGELFF. The CDR3 bases are TGCGCCAGCAGCCGGAGGCCTAGCGGGGGGAACACCGGGGAGCTGTTTTTT.

The rearrangement uses TRBV4-1 and TRBJ2-2; the match to TRBD2 covers 11 bases. Germline trimming cut 4 bases from V and 4 bases from J; bases unmatched to any gene: 2. In germline, CDR1 is MGHRA, CDR2 YSYEKL. This CDR3 comprises 15 residues. The CDR3 is CASSRGLAGTGELFF. The CDR3 DNA follows: TGCGCCAGCAGCCGAGGACTAGCGGGCACCGGGGAGCTGTTTTTT.

This clone was seen only a few times. The V gene is TRBV4-3, the J gene TRBJ2-7, with 7 positions matching TRBD1. Germline V gene sequence: CDR1 LGHNA, CDR2 YSLEER. The CDR3 is 17 amino acids. With V trimmed by 0 bases and J by 0 bases, 8 bases remained unmatched. CDR3 in DNA: TGCGCCAGCAGCCAAGAGATTACAGGGGCCCGCTCCTACGAGCAGTACTTC. Protein sequence: CASSQEITGARSYEQYF.

This clone has only a few counts. The chain combines TRBV30 with TRBJ2-1; 11 bases are shared with TRBD2. In germline, CDR1 is GTSNPN, CDR2 SVGIG (reference sequence). V shed 1 base and J 5 bases; nucleotides not matched to a gene: 4. This CDR3 comprises 15 residues. CDR3 sequence (DNA): TGTGCCTGGAGTGGCCCGACTAGCGGGGACAATGAGCAGTTCTTC. Translation: CAWSGPTSGDNEQFF.

Only a few counts were recorded for this clone. J is TRBJ1-1 and V is TRBV18; a possible D gene is TRBD1 (5 bases). CDR1 is KGHSH, CDR2 LQKENI, per germline. The CDR3 has 13 amino acids. Trimming stripped 4 bases from V and 5 bases from J, with 11 bases between. The CDR3 spells CASSRVQDTEAFF. CDR3 in DNA: TGTGCCAGCTCACGTGTACAGGATACTGAAGCTTTCTTT.

This sequence joins TRBV5-8 and TRBJ2-2, with TRBD2 matching 8 bases. With 1 base clipped from V and 2 bases from J, the junction kept 4 bases outside the gene matches. The CDR3 covers 16 residues. Germline CDR1 reads SGHTS; CDR2 reads YDEGEE. This CDR3 is CASSLNGGGNTGELFF. As DNA, the CDR3 is TGTGCCAGCAGCTTGAACGGGGGGGGAAACACCGGGGAGCTGTTTTTT.

Only one count was recorded for this clone. V usage is TRBV6-1 and J usage is TRBJ2-2, with 7 bases matching TRBD2. Germline assignment: CDR1 MNHNS and CDR2 SASEGT. Trimming at V came to 2 bases and at J to 1 base, leaving 4 bases not matched to a gene. This CDR3 region has 16 residues. CDR3 coding DNA: TGTGCCAGCAGTGAATTCGCTAGCGGGAACACCGGGGAGCTGTTTTTT. Translated, it gives CASSEFASGNTGELFF.

This clone was detected once. The V call is TRBV9, the J call TRBJ1-1, with a possible D match to TRBD1 (5 bases). The CDR3 is 15 amino acids. The germline CDR1 and CDR2 sequences are SGDLS and YYNGEE. The germline V and J ends were trimmed by 0 bases and 2 bases, with 11 bases remaining between them. CDR3 coding DNA: TGTGCCAGCAGCGTAGTGGCAGGGCTAAACACTGAAGCTTTCTTT. It yields the protein CASSVVAGLNTEAFF.

The V call is TRBV7-8, the J call TRBJ2-5; unclear D gene. V lost 0 bases to trimming and J lost 0 bases, with 5 bases between them. Germline V CDR1 and CDR2: SGHVS, FQNEAQ. The CDR3 contains 14 residues. DNA for the CDR3: TGTGCCAGCAGCTTAGCGCGGAACCAAGAGACCCAGTACTTC. It encodes CASSLARNQETQYF.

This chain's CDR3 is CASRQERATDTQYF. In DNA, the CDR3 is TGCGCTTCCAGACAAGAGAGAGCCACAGATACGCAGTATTTT. V usage is TRBV5-1 and J usage is TRBJ2-3; no clear D gene. CDR3 length: 14 amino acids. The germline CDR1 and CDR2 sequences are SGHRS and YFSETQ.

The CDR3 region has the DNA TGTGCCAGCAGCCCGGGGGGAGGGAGCCTAATGGGGAATGAGCAGTTCTTC. This sequence encodes CASSPGGGSLMGNEQFF. V and J are TRBV5-4 and TRBJ2-1; 7 bases line up with TRBD2. The CDR3 runs 17 residues. CDR1 SGHNT and CDR2 YYREEE come from the germline V gene (reference sequence). Trimming removed 4 bases from V and 7 bases from J; junction bases left unmatched: 17.

Note on this clone: One junction end disagrees with the germline gene, perhaps due to a read error. Other nucleotide sequences from this sample produce the same CDR3. This chain connects TRBV10-1 to TRBJ1-1; no clear D gene. The CDR3 consists of 13 residues. The germline gives CDR1 WNHNN, CDR2 SYGVQD (reference sequence). The CDR3 sequence: CASSESGRSEAFF. For the CDR3, the DNA is TGCGCCAGCAGTGAATCAGGCCGCTCCGAAGCTTTTTTT.

This clone was recorded once. This rearrangement joins TRBV30 to TRBJ1-5; perhaps TRBD1 as D (6 bases). Trimming took off 0 bases at V and 1 base at J, with 10 bases between the two ends. The CDR3 contains 15 residues. Germline values: CDR1 GTSNPN, CDR2 SVGIG (reference sequence). The CDR3 nucleotides read TGTGCCTGGAGTGTACTCGGACAGAGCAATCAGCCCCAGCATTTT. This codes for CAWSVLGQSNQPQHF.

This chain connects TRBV15 to TRBJ1-1; 10 bases line up with TRBD1. With 2 bases clipped from V and 5 bases from J, the junction kept 5 bases outside the gene matches. CDR3 length equals 15 residues. CDR1 is LNHNV and CDR2 is YYDKDF in the germline V gene (reference sequence). In DNA, the CDR3 is TGTGCCACCAGCAGACTGACAGGGGGCTGGACTGAAGCTTTCTTT. Amino acids: CATSRLTGGWTEAFF.

V and J are TRBV2 and TRBJ2-6, with TRBD1 identical over 9 bases. The trim removed 7 bases at V and 0 bases at J, leaving 7 bases unmatched. The germline CDR1 and CDR2 sequences are SNHLY and FYNNEI. This CDR3 contains 17 residues. CDR3 bases: TGTGCCAGCACGCCGGGACAGGGAAACTCTGGGGCCAACGTCCTGACTTTC. Amino acids: CASTPGQGNSGANVLTF.

The chain couples TRBV7-3 to TRBJ2-3, with TRBD2 identical over 14 bases. This CDR3 contains 16 residues. V lost 5 bases to trimming and J lost 4 bases; unmatched junction nucleotides: 5. Germline assignment: CDR1 SGHTA and CDR2 FQGTGA. The CDR3 sequence is CASSATSGGAPDTQYF. The CDR3, as DNA: TGTGCCAGCAGCGCGACTAGCGGGGGGGCCCCAGATACGCAGTATTTT.

This chain joins TRBV6-5 and TRBJ1-2, with 9 bases lining up with TRBD1. Germline assignment: CDR1 MNHEY and CDR2 SVGAGI. Unmatched junction bases numbered 6, after V lost 6 bases and J lost 4 bases. CDR3 size: 14 residues. The chain's CDR3 is CASSADRGFYGYTF. CDR3 sequence (DNA): TGTGCCAGCAGCGCTGACAGGGGGTTCTATGGCTACACCTTC.

J is TRBJ2-1 and V is TRBV11-2; TRBD2 agrees at 8 bases. The CDR3 has 13 residues. Germline V lookup: CDR1 SGHAT, CDR2 FQNNGV. With 8 bases clipped from V and 8 bases from J, the junction kept 8 bases outside the gene matches. CDR3 DNA sequence: TGTGCCAGCTCTACGACGGGGGGGCATGAGCAGTTCTTC. It is translated as CASSTTGGHEQFF.

The rearrangement uses TRBV11-3 and TRBJ2-3; no firm D call. CDR3 size: 12 residues. The germline gives CDR1 SGHNT, CDR2 YENEEA. The V end lost 5 bases, the J end lost 5 bases, and 8 bases lay between the germline ends. CDR3 sequence: CASSPSGDTQYF. The CDR3 region has the DNA TGTGCCAGCAGCCCCAGTGGAGATACGCAGTATTTT.

This clone has just a few counts. CDR3 loop: CAKMAVGGTYNEQFF. CDR3 DNA: TGTGCCAAGATGGCTGTCGGGGGTACCTACAATGAGCAGTTCTTC. The chain combines TRBV2 with TRBJ2-1; the D gene is possibly TRBD2 (6 bases). CDR1 is SNHLY and CDR2 is FYNNEI in the germline V gene. V was pared by 10 bases and J by 2 bases, with 18 bases between. CDR3 length: 15 residues.

CDR3 sequence (DNA): TGCGCCAGCAGCCAAGATTATCAGGGTGGGACTGAAGCTTTCTTT. Amino acids: CASSQDYQGGTEAFF. The V call is TRBV4-3, the J call TRBJ1-1; possible D gene TRBD1, 5 bases. The CDR3 consists of 15 residues. V was clipped by 0 bases and J by 5 bases, with 13 bases between them. The germline gives CDR1 LGHNA, CDR2 YSLEER.

The sample holds a few counts of this clone. This rearrangement joins TRBV27 to TRBJ2-7; D is perhaps TRBD2 (5 bases). Germline V CDR1 and CDR2: MNHEY, SMNVEV (reference sequence). CDR3 length: 12 amino acids. V dropped 6 bases and J dropped 7 bases, with 13 bases sitting between them. DNA for the CDR3: TGTGCCAGCAGACGGGGAGAAAGGGAGCAGTACTTC. Its protein is CASRRGEREQYF.

J is TRBJ1-2 and V is TRBV28; D not resolved. Trimming left V 4 bases short and J 3 bases short, with 3 bases between. The CDR3 loop spans 11 amino acids. The germline gives CDR1 MDHEN, CDR2 SYDVKM. CDR3 protein: CASSSDYGYTF. The CDR3 DNA sequence: TGTGCCAGCAGTTCGGACTATGGCTACACCTTC.